The text below deals with one TCR beta chain. Per the original methods: Estimation of nucleated cell counts was performed using reference gene primer amplification. Only in-frame clones appear in the TCRdb table, and some are missing; sequencing was by immunoSEQ multiplex PCR. V and J calls and clone size are given by that table; D and trimming were obtained from the DNA. The data contain approximately 150,000 clones, around 83% of them singletons. The data were taken from a study of blood T cell repertoires in COVID-19. Study-level information: Both acute and convalescent COVID-19 samples were obtained from the United States, Italy and Spain. PBMCs, B-cell-depleted T cells, or T cells were the source of the cDNA or gDNA that made up the material.

V was clipped by 0 bases and J by 3 bases, with 9 bases between them. The CDR3 loop spans 14 amino acids. Per germline, CDR1 LGHNA and CDR2 YSLEER. Sequenced: peripheral blood. The source of this sequence is a woman aged 45-59 years with COVID-19, enrolled during active disease. The V and J genes are TRBV4-3 and TRBJ2-7, with a possible D match to TRBD1 (5 bases). The CDR3 spells CASSQDPQGYEQYF. As DNA, the CDR3 is TGCGCCAGCAGCCAAGATCCTCAGGGCTACGAGCAGTACTTC.